Below are 3 T cell receptor beta chains sequenced from a single sample in a study of shared clonotypes between healthy human individuals (dated by TCRdb to the early 2020s). Library preparation employed the immunoSEQ multiplex PCR assay. In TCRdb, the immuneACCESS table is reduced to in-frame sequences with V and J assigned. These tables do not hold every clone; where another copy was compared, an unresolved V gene accounts for under half, and the others remain unexplained. The table for this sample lists 2.3 million or so clones; approximately 95% of them were counted only once. 0.39% of the sample belongs to the ten largest clones. Sequencing was carried out using naive CD4+ T cells from PBMCs. The sample's cell subset or site label is to be understood as: CD45RA+ positively selected. These TCRs come from a man younger than 35 in good health. Some clones in this sample may be carry-over from other donors' samples.

The chain links TRBV30 to TRBJ1-1; 10 bases fit TRBD1. The CDR3 spans 14 residues. The J segment lost 7 bases and the V segment lost 2 bases, leaving 7 bases of the junction unmatched. Germline CDR1 GTSNPN, CDR2 SVGIG (reference sequence). This CDR3 reads CAWSPDRGWGEAFF. CDR3 DNA: TGTGCCTGGAGTCCGGACAGGGGGTGGGGTGAAGCTTTCTTT.

The chain carries TRBV5-1 and TRBJ2-2; weak D call: TRBD2 (5 bases). The germline V gene encodes CDR1 SGHRS and CDR2 YFSETQ. The CDR3 contains 16 residues. V was shortened by 2 bases and J by 0 bases, with 11 bases between the two germline ends. The CDR3 DNA sequence: TGCGCCAGCAGCTTATTACGGGGTTCGAACACCGGGGAGCTGTTTTTT. The encoded protein is CASSLLRGSNTGELFF.

V and J are TRBV6-1 and TRBJ2-1, with D maybe TRBD1 (6 bases). The CDR3 loop spans 14 amino acids. Germline CDR1 and CDR2: MNHNS and SASEGT. Trimming took off 2 bases at V and 3 bases at J, with 8 bases between the two ends. CDR3 protein: CASSELDSYNEQFF. Written as DNA, the CDR3 is TGTGCCAGCAGTGAACTGGACAGCTACAATGAGCAGTTCTTC.